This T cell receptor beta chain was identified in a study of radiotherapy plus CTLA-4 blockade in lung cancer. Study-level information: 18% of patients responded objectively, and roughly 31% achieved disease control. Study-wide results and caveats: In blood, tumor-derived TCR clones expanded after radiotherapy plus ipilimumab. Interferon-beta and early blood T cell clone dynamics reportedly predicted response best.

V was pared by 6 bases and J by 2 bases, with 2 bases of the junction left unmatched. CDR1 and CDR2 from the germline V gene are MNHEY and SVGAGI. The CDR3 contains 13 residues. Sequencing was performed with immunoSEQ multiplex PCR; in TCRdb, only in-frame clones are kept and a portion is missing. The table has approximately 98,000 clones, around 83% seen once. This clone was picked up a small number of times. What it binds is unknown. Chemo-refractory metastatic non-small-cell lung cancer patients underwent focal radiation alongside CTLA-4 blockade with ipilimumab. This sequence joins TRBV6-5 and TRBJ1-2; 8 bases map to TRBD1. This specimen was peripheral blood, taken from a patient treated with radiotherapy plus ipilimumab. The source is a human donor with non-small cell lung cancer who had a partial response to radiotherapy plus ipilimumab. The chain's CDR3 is CASSRDRNYGYTF. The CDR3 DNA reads TGTGCCAGCAGCCGGGACAGGAACTATGGCTACACCTTC.